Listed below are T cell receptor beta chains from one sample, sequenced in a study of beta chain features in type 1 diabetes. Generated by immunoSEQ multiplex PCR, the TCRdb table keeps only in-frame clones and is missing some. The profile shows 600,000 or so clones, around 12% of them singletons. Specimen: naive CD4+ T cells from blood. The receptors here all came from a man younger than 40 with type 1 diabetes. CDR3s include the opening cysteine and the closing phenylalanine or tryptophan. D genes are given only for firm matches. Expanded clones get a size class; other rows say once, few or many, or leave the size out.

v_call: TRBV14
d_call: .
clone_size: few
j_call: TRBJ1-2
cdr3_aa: CASSPTANYGYTF
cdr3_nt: TGTGCCAGCAGCCCGACAGCTAACTATGGCTACACCTTC

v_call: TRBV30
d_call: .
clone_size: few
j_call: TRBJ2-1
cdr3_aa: CAWFPKNNNEQFF
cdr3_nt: TGTGCCTGGTTTCCTAAAAATAACAATGAGCAGTTCTTC

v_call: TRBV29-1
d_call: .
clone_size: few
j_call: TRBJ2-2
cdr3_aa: CSVEGFGGTGELFF
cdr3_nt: TGCAGCGTTGAGGGGTTCGGGGGTACCGGGGAGCTGTTTTTT

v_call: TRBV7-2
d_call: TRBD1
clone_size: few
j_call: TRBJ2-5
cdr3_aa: CASSGQGQETQYF
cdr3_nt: TGTGCCAGCAGCGGACAGGGTCAAGAGACCCAGTACTTC

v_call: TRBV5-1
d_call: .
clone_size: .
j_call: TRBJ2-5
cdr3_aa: CASSLGASGLGSHF
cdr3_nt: TGCGCCAGCAGCTTGGGGGCAAGCGGGTTGGGGAGCCACTTC

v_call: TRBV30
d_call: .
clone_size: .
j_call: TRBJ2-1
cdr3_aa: CAWSVGRDSSYNEQFF
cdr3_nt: TGTGCCTGGAGTGTGGGGCGAGATAGCTCCTACAATGAGCAGTTCTTC

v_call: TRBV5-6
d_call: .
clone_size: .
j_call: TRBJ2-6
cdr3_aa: CASSPRYSGANVLTF
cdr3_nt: TGTGCCAGCAGCCCGCGGTACTCTGGGGCCAACGTCCTGACTTTC

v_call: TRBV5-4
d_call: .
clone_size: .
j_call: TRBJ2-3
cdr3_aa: CASSFPRDSVTQYF
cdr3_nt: TGTGCCAGCAGCTTTCCACGGGACTCAGTTACGCAGTATTTT

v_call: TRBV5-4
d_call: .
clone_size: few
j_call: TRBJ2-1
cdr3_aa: CASSLQTSSNEQFF
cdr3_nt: TGTGCCAGCAGCTTACAAACTAGTTCCAATGAGCAGTTCTTC

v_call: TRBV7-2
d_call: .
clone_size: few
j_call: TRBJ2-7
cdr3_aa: CASSLAGTYEQYF
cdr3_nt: TGTGCCAGCAGCTTAGCCGGGACTTACGAGCAGTACTTC